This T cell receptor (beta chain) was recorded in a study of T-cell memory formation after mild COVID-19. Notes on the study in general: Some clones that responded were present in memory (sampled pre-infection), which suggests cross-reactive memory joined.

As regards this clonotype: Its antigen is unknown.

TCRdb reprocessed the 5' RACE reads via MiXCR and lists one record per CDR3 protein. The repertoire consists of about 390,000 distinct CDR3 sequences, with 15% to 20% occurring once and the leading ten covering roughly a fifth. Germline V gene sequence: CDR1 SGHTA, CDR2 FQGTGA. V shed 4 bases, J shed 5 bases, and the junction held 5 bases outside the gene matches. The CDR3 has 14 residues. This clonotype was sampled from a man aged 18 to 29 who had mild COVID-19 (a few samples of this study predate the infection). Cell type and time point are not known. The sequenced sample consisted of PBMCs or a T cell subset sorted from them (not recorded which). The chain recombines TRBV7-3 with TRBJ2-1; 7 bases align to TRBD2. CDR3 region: CASSWGLTHNEQFF. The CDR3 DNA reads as TGTGCCAGCAGCTGGGGACTAACCCACAATGAGCAGTTCTTC.